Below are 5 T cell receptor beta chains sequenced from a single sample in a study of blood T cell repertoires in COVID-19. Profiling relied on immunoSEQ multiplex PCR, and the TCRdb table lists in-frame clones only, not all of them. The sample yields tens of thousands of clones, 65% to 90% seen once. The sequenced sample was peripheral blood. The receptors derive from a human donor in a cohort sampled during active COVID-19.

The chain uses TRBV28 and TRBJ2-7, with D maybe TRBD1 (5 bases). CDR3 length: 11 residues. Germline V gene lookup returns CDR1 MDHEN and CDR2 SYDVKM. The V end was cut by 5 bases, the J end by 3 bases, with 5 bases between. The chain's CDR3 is CASSRGYEQYF. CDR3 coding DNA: TGTGCCAGCAGTAGGGGCTACGAGCAGTACTTC.

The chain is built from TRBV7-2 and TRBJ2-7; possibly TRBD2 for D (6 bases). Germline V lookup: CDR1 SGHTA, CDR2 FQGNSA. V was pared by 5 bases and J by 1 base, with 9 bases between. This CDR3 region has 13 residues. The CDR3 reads CASSTGTSYEQYF. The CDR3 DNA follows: TGTGCCAGCAGCACTGGGACTTCCTACGAGCAGTACTTC.

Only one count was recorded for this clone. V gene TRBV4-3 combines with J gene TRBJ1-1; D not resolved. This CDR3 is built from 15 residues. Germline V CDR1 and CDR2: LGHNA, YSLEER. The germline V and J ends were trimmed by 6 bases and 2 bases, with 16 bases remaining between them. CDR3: CASRSWWAGNTEAFF. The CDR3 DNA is TGCGCCAGCAGGTCCTGGTGGGCAGGAAACACTGAAGCTTTCTTT.

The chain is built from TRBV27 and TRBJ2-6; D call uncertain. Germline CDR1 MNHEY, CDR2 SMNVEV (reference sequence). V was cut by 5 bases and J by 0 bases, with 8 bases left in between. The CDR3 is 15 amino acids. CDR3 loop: CASSPQYSGANVLTF. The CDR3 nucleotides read TGTGCCAGCAGTCCACAATACTCTGGGGCCAACGTCCTGACTTTC.

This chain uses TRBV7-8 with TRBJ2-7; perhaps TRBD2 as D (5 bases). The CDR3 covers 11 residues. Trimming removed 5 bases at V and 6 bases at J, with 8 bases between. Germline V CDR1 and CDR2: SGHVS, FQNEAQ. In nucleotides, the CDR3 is TGTGCCAGCAGCATTACTAGCGAGCAGTACTTC. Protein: CASSITSEQYF.